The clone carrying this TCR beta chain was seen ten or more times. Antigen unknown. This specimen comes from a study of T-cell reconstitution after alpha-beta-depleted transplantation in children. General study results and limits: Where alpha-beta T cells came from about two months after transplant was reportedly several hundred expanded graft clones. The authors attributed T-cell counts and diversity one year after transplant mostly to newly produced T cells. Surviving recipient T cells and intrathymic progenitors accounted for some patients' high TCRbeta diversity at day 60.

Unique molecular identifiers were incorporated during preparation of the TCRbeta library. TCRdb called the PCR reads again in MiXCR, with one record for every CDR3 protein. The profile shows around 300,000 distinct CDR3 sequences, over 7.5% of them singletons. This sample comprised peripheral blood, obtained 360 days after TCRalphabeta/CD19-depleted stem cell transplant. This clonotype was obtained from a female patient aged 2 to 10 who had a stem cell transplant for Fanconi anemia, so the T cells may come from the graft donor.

As DNA, the CDR3 is TGTGCCAGCAGCCAGGAGAACACCGGGGAGCTGTTTTTT. Its protein product is CASSQENTGELFF. The V call is TRBV4-2, the J call TRBJ2-2; D is unresolved. CDR3 length: 13 amino acids. The germline V gene has CDR1 LGHNA and CDR2 YNFKEQ. V was clipped by 3 bases and J by 1 base, with 3 bases between them.